This section outlines one T cell receptor beta chain sequence together with its context. This table comes from immunoSEQ multiplex PCR, and its TCRdb copy is limited to in-frame clones, with some not included. The table shows under 70,000 clones, with 90% occurring only once. This entry comes from a study of T cell changes during pregnancy in multiple sclerosis. This CDR3 has 15 amino acids. V shed 5 bases and J 2 bases; nucleotides not matched to a gene: 7. Per germline, CDR1 LNHNV and CDR2 YYDKDF (reference sequence). This TCR derives from a female donor in good health, enrolled as a control in a pregnancy study. V usage is TRBV15 and J usage is TRBJ2-3; 7 bases fit TRBD1. Sequenced material: peripheral blood, taken in the third trimester of pregnancy. The CDR3: CATSWDRPYTDTQYF. As DNA, the CDR3 is TGTGCCACCAGCTGGGACAGACCCTACACAGATACGCAGTATTTT.